The sample holds a few counts of the clone carrying this T cell receptor beta chain. Its antigen is not identified. This CDR3 is built from 13 residues. The germline CDR1 and CDR2 sequences are SGHRS and YFSETQ. Trimming removed 2 bases at V and 5 bases at J, with 10 bases between. This sample was taken from a study of post-analysis software for immune sequencing data. Study overall: Some patients lacked subtype; others had relapsing-remitting, secondary progressive or progressive-relapsing disease. Study observations and caveats: By F measure, samples from a shared preparation batch strongly co-clustered. The five TRBV segments detected at higher frequency in patients than in controls included TRBV5-6, TRBV5-1 and TRBV20-1. A significant reduction in normalized Chao1 diversity was observed in multiple sclerosis patients versus controls.

Each TCR beta cDNA library carried unique molecular identifiers. The T cell input of roughly 0.95 to 11 million gave 400,000 to 500,000 cDNA molecules. MiXCR, run by TCRdb on the PCR reads, gives a single entry per CDR3 protein. The repertoire holds 700,000 to 900,000 distinct CDR3 sequences, with 46% as singletons. The sequenced sample consisted of blood. The J gene is TRBJ2-5, the V gene TRBV5-1; D is ambiguous. The source of this sequence is a girl between 10 and 17 years old with multiple sclerosis. This CDR3 reads CASSFQGIETQYF. Here the CDR3 DNA reads TGCGCCAGCAGCTTTCAAGGGATCGAGACCCAGTACTTC.